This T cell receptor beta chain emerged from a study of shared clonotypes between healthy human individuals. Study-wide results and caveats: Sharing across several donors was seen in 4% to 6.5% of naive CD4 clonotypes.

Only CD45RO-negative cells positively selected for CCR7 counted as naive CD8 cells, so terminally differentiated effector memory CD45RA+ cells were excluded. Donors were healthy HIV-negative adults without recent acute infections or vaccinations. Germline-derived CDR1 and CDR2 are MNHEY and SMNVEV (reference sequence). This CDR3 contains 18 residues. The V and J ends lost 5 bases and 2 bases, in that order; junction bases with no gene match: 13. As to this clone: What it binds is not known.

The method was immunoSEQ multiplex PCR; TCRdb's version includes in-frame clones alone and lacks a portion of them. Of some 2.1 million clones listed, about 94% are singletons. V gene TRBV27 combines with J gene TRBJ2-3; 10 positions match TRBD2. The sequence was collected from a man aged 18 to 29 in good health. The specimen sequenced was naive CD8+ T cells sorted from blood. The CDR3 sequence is CASSPQGAGGFYTDTQYF. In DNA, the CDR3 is TGTGCCAGCAGTCCACAGGGAGCGGGAGGGTTTTACACAGATACGCAGTATTTT.